Following are 24 T cell receptor beta chains from one sample sequenced in a study of cytomegalovirus exposure and HLA in healthy donors. This PCR relied on a set of 60 Vbeta primers and 13 Jbeta primers. The repertoire was sequenced with immunoSEQ multiplex PCR; TCRdb's copy has only in-frame clones and lacks some. The sample holds 150,000 to 200,000 clones; roughly 80% are singletons and the top ten take 4.9%. The material sequenced was PBMCs. These receptor sequences come from a male donor in good health and CMV-seronegative.

This clone was seen more than once but under ten times. This chain uses TRBV5-6 with TRBJ1-2, with a possible D match to TRBD1 (6 bases). The germline gives CDR1 SGHDT, CDR2 YYEEEE. V lost 2 bases, J lost 4 bases, and 15 bases lay in between. This CDR3 is built from 15 residues. The CDR3 nucleotides read TGTGCCAGCAGCTTAGGACAGTTCAGGACCTATGGCTACACCTTC. Translated, it gives CASSLGQFRTYGYTF.

The genes are TRBV19 and TRBJ2-7; 10 bases align to TRBD1. The CDR3 has 14 residues. J gave up 3 bases and V 7 bases, and 6 bases lay outside the gene matches. Germline-derived CDR1 and CDR2 are LNHDA and SQIVND (reference sequence). This CDR3 reads CASKPGQGIYEQYF. The CDR3 nucleotides are TGTGCCAGTAAACCGGGACAGGGGATCTACGAGCAGTACTTC.

This clone was recorded once. CDR3 bases: TGTGCCAGCAGCCCGGGACTAGCGGGGGGCCATGAGCAGTTCTTC. Its protein is CASSPGLAGGHEQFF. The chain uses TRBV7-9 and TRBJ2-1, with TRBD2 matching 15 bases. Per the germline V gene, CDR1 is SEHNR and CDR2 is FQNEAQ (reference sequence). This CDR3 spans 15 amino acids. V lost 5 bases and J lost 8; bases outside the gene matches: 4.

V and J are TRBV19 and TRBJ1-5; 9 nucleotides align to TRBD1. V shed 6 bases and J 4 bases; nucleotides not matched to a gene: 7. Germline V CDR1 and CDR2: LNHDA, SQIVND (reference sequence). The CDR3 has 15 residues. CDR3 nucleotide sequence: TGTGCCAGTAGACAGGGGGCGCGAGGAAATCAGCCCCAGCATTTT. The encoded protein is CASRQGARGNQPQHF.

This clone was counted a few times. The chain has TRBV5-4 and TRBJ2-5; TRBD1 agrees at 9 bases. This CDR3 contains 12 residues. The germline V gene encodes CDR1 SGHNT and CDR2 YYREEE (reference sequence). V gave up 6 bases and J gave up 5 bases; unmatched junction bases: 2. CDR3 sequence (DNA): TGTGCCAGCACCGGACAGGGGGAGACCCAGTACTTC. Protein: CASTGQGETQYF.

This chain connects TRBV7-9 to TRBJ2-1; 7 bases are shared with TRBD2. Per the germline V gene, CDR1 is SEHNR and CDR2 is FQNEAQ (reference sequence). V lost 6 bases to trimming and J lost 0 bases; unmatched junction nucleotides: 17. This CDR3 has 19 residues. As DNA, the CDR3 is TGTGCCAGCAGAGCCGGCGGTAATAGCGGGTTGTACTCCTACAATGAGCAGTTCTTC. It specifies CASRAGGNSGLYSYNEQFF.

The chain joins TRBV30 to TRBJ2-3, with D hard to call. The CDR3 is 15 residues long. Deletions cut 3 bases from V and 2 bases from J, with 15 bases between. The germline CDR1 and CDR2 sequences are GTSNPN and SVGIG (reference sequence). DNA for the CDR3: TGTGCCTGGAGCCTTTCCGGCAGGTTCACAGATACGCAGTATTTT. Its protein product is CAWSLSGRFTDTQYF.

The gene calls are TRBV5-6 and TRBJ2-1; the D gene is possibly TRBD2 (5 bases). Germline assignment: CDR1 SGHDT and CDR2 YYEEEE. V shed 0 bases and J shed 2 bases, with 12 bases lying between them. CDR3 length: 16 amino acids. The CDR3 spells CASSLAGGLTYNEQFF. For the CDR3, the DNA is TGTGCCAGCAGCTTGGCAGGCGGGCTGACCTACAATGAGCAGTTCTTC.

The chain uses TRBV19 and TRBJ2-5, with D tentatively TRBD2 (6 bases). Trimming stripped 7 bases from V and 2 bases from J, with 14 bases between. The CDR3 runs 14 residues. Germline CDR1 is LNHDA and CDR2 is SQIVND (reference sequence). This CDR3 reads CASTSRSGQETQYF. Here the CDR3 DNA reads TGTGCCAGTACCTCGAGGAGCGGGCAAGAGACCCAGTACTTC.

The chain uses TRBV7-9 and TRBJ1-4; 8 nucleotides line up with TRBD1. The germline gives CDR1 SEHNR, CDR2 FQNEAQ (reference sequence). The CDR3 sequence is 17 residues long. The junction had 7 bases not matched to a gene; V was cut back by 3 bases and J by 1 base. The CDR3 here is CASSLRTGKETNEKLFF. The DNA for the CDR3 is TGTGCCAGCAGCTTGAGGACAGGGAAGGAAACTAATGAAAAACTGTTTTTT.

The chain carries TRBV9 and TRBJ2-3; 13 bases align to TRBD2. CDR1 SGDLS and CDR2 YYNGEE come from the germline V gene. This CDR3 spans 20 amino acids. The J segment lost 4 bases and the V segment lost 1 base, leaving 15 bases of the junction unmatched. This CDR3 reads CASSVYDGATGTSGADTQYF. CDR3 DNA sequence: TGTGCCAGCAGCGTATACGACGGGGCGACCGGGACTAGCGGGGCAGATACGCAGTATTTT.

The chain combines TRBV7-3 with TRBJ1-6, with TRBD1 as a possible D gene (6 bases). From germline, CDR1 is SGHTA and CDR2 FQGTGA. The CDR3 consists of 14 residues. Trimming left V 5 bases short and J 10 bases short, with 15 bases between. Written as DNA, the CDR3 is TGTGCCAGCAGCCCCGGGGGGACAAACTCACCCCTCCACTTT. Translated, it gives CASSPGGTNSPLHF.

This chain uses TRBV7-2 with TRBJ2-7; 7 nucleotides match TRBD1. The CDR3 has 14 amino acids. V lost 0 bases and J lost 4; bases outside the gene matches: 3. Germline V lookup: CDR1 SGHTA, CDR2 FQGNSA. CDR3 sequence: CASSLATGEYEQYF. CDR3 DNA sequence: TGTGCCAGCAGCTTAGCTACAGGGGAGTACGAGCAGTACTTC.

The gene calls are TRBV19 and TRBJ1-1; D is unresolved. The CDR3 loop spans 14 amino acids. Per germline, CDR1 LNHDA and CDR2 SQIVND (reference sequence). V lost 4 bases and J 4 bases, leaving 13 bases between the germline ends. CDR3 region: CASSRGLRGTEAFF. The CDR3 DNA reads TGTGCCAGTAGTAGGGGTTTGCGGGGCACTGAAGCTTTCTTT. Full variable domain (missing parts from reference TRBV19 and TRBJ1-1): DGGITQSPKYLFRKEGQNVTLSCEQNLNHDAMYWYRQDPGQGLRLIYYSQIVNDFQKGDIAEGYSVSREKKESFPLTVTSAQKNPTAFYLCASSRGLRGTEAFFGQGTRLTVV.

The chain has TRBV4-2 and TRBJ1-3, with a possible D match to TRBD1 (6 bases). V was pared by 5 bases and J by 4 bases, with 15 bases between. CDR3 length: 15 amino acids. Germline CDR1 reads LGHNA; CDR2 reads YNFKEQ. The CDR3 bases are TGTGCCAGCAGCTCTCTCCCAGGGGTAGGAAACACCATATATTTT. Translating it yields CASSSLPGVGNTIYF.

The chain uses TRBV18 and TRBJ1-1; no firm D call. The V end lost 3 bases, the J end lost 1 base, and 15 bases lay between the germline ends. The germline V gene has CDR1 KGHSH and CDR2 LQKENI. This CDR3 has 16 amino acids. The CDR3 spells CASSPPSSGRNTEAFF. The DNA for the CDR3 is TGTGCCAGCTCACCCCCCAGTTCCGGGAGGAACACTGAAGCTTTCTTT. The full variable domain, in which reference TRBV18 and TRBJ1-1 provide the parts outside the CDR3, is NAGVMQNPRHLVRRRGQEARLRCSPMKGHSHVYWYRQLPEEGLKFMVYLQKENIIDESGMPKERFSAEFPKEGPSILRIQQVVRGDSAAYFCASSPPSSGRNTEAFFGQGTRLTVV.

The chain joins TRBV15 to TRBJ2-3, with 10 bases that match TRBD2. This CDR3 spans 15 amino acids. The trim removed 3 bases at V and 1 base at J, leaving 1 base unmatched. The germline V gene has CDR1 LNHNV and CDR2 YYDKDF (reference sequence). The CDR3 bases are TGTGCCACCAGCAGGGGGACTAGCGGCACAGATACGCAGTATTTT. Protein product: CATSRGTSGTDTQYF.

In its sample, this clone was seen a few times. The chain recombines TRBV6-5 with TRBJ2-2, with TRBD1 identical over 7 bases. The length of the CDR3 is 15 residues. Per the germline V gene, CDR1 is MNHEY and CDR2 is SVGAGI. V lost 2 bases, J lost 4 bases, and 4 bases stayed unmatched. The CDR3 sequence is CASSYGTVPTGELFF. The CDR3 DNA is TGTGCCAGCAGTTACGGGACAGTTCCCACCGGGGAGCTGTTTTTT.

V is TRBV29-1 and J is TRBJ2-5, with 12 bases matching TRBD2. The DNA end lines up better with TRBJ2-7; the J call may be wrong. The CDR3 covers 14 residues. Germline CDR1 is SQVTM and CDR2 is ANQGSEA. CDR3 nucleotides: TGCAGCCCAAGGACTAGCGGGGCCCAATACGAGCAGTACTTC. Protein: CSPRTSGAQYEQYF.

J is TRBJ1-2 and V is TRBV6-5, with a tentative D call TRBD1 (5 bases). There are 11 residues in the CDR3. Trimming took 2 bases from V and 7 from J, leaving 5 bases between them. The germline V gene encodes CDR1 MNHEY and CDR2 SVGAGI. CDR3 nucleotide sequence: TGTGCCAGCAGTTACGGGGCTGGCTACACCTTC. Protein: CASSYGAGYTF.

The CDR3 sequence: CASSRLNRGTGNTEAFF. The CDR3 bases are TGTGCCAGCAGCCGATTAAACAGGGGTACGGGGAACACTGAAGCTTTCTTT. The chain employs TRBV14 and TRBJ1-1; 7 nucleotides match TRBD1. Trimming removed 4 bases from V and 1 base from J; junction bases left unmatched: 12. This CDR3 spans 17 amino acids. The V gene's germline CDR1 is SGHDN and CDR2 FVKESK.

The genes are TRBV4-2 and TRBJ2-5, with 10 nucleotides matching TRBD1. The CDR3 contains 18 residues. Per germline, CDR1 LGHNA and CDR2 YNFKEQ. Losses at the gene ends were 1 base for V and 5 bases for J; bases not matched to a gene: 13. This CDR3 is CASSQGRGGTGDGETQYF. The CDR3 coding sequence is TGTGCCAGCAGCCAAGGGAGAGGCGGGACAGGGGATGGTGAGACCCAGTACTTC.

The rearrangement uses TRBV7-7 and TRBJ2-7; possibly TRBD1 for D (5 bases). CDR1 is SSHAT, CDR2 FNYEAQ, per germline (reference sequence). The CDR3 extends over 14 amino acids. V lost 5 bases and J 0 bases, leaving 11 bases between the germline ends. The CDR3 nucleotides read TGTGCCAGCAGCACAAGCAGGGACTCCTACGAGCAGTACTTC. It yields the protein CASSTSRDSYEQYF.

The chain couples TRBV9 to TRBJ2-3, with 10 bases matching TRBD2. The germline V gene has CDR1 SGDLS and CDR2 YYNGEE. This CDR3 has 17 residues. Trimming removed 0 bases from V and 3 bases from J; junction bases left unmatched: 7. CDR3 coding DNA: TGTGCCAGCAGCGTAGGAGTGGGACTAGCGTGGACAGATACGCAGTATTTT. Protein product: CASSVGVGLAWTDTQYF.